This T cell receptor (beta chain) was obtained from a study of T-cell reconstitution after alpha-beta-depleted transplantation in children (dated by TCRdb to the mid-2010s). The study in broad terms: T-cell immune reconstitution after TCRalphabeta/CD19-depleted allogeneic hematopoietic cell transplantation in children was quantitatively tracked in the study by means of TCR repertoire profiling.

This clonotype showed up just a few times. This clone's antigen is unknown. The sample holds no much larger clone one base away, and base qualities are not on file. Libraries were constructed by PCR. Sequencing instrument: Illumina HiSeq 2500. To normalize quantification of the TCRbeta repertoire, the TCR libraries were built with molecular barcoding that relied on unique molecular identifiers. TCRdb handled the public reads itself, with Q25 trimming in fastp and clone calling in MiXCR, and kept productive beta chains. Every entry covers one CDR3 protein and lists the most common genes and DNA from its rows. The sample table holds some 70,000 distinct CDR3 sequences, of which 6% to 8% were seen once. Clones ranked in the top ten supply 2% to 3% of the sample. The CDR3 goes from the cysteine to the phenylalanine over 13 residues. Left in the record is the CDR3 DNA by itself, 39 bases read in frame from the first base. V lost 5 bases and J lost 2 bases; the stretch between them is 10 bases long. CDR1 and CDR2 are drawn from the germline V gene (reference sequence): SEHNR, FQNEAQ.

The input for sequencing was PBMCs from the stem cell graft donor, taken from the stem cell graft. The receptor's source is a human donor who donated a stem cell graft to a child with acute lymphoblastic leukemia. Recombination linked TRBV7-9 to TRBJ2-7, and perhaps TRBD2 as D gene, on 5 matching bases. The sequence in DNA is TGTGCCAGCAGCCCCGGAGGCGCCTACGAGCAGTACTTC. The resulting protein is CASSPGGAYEQYF.